The 22 T cell receptor beta chains below were found in one sample sequenced in a study of cytomegalovirus exposure and HLA in healthy donors. With 60 Vbeta and 13 Jbeta primers, the PCR was carried out. Here immunoSEQ multiplex PCR was the method, and the copy in TCRdb shows in-frame clones only, minus some. This sample carries approximately 250,000 clones, about 88% of them seen once, and the ten largest clones take 0.2% to 0.25%. The specimen sequenced was PBMCs. The receptors come from a girl aged 2-10 years in good health and CMV-seronegative.

As for this clone: A read error may account for a junction end that differs from germline. The chain is built from TRBV7-9 and TRBJ1-4; maybe TRBD1 (6 bases). Germline assignment: CDR1 SEHNR and CDR2 FQNEAQ (reference sequence). The CDR3 contains 15 residues. For the CDR3, the DNA is TGTGCCAGCAGCGTGAGAACAGGGACTACTGAAAAACTGTTTTTT. Translated: CASSVRTGTTEKLFF.

The V gene is TRBV18, the J gene TRBJ2-7; 7 nucleotides align to TRBD2. The CDR3 totals 13 residues. In germline, CDR1 is KGHSH, CDR2 LQKENI. The trim removed 2 bases at V and 5 bases at J, leaving 3 bases unmatched. Written as DNA, the CDR3 is TGTGCCAGCTCACCAACTAGCGTCCACGAGCAGTACTTC. Translated: CASSPTSVHEQYF.

The chain employs TRBV6-1 and TRBJ1-3, with D perhaps matching TRBD1 (6 bases). V was shortened by 3 bases and J by 0 bases, with 12 bases between the two germline ends. Germline CDR1 reads MNHNS; CDR2 reads SASEGT. CDR3 length: 16 amino acids. The CDR3 coding sequence is TGTGCCAGCAGTGATACAGGGCTAACCTCTGGAAACACCATATATTTT. As protein: CASSDTGLTSGNTIYF.

The V call is TRBV2, the J call TRBJ2-7; 12 positions match TRBD1. The germline V gene encodes CDR1 SNHLY and CDR2 FYNNEI. The CDR3 length is 16 residues. V lost 3 bases to trimming and J lost 6 bases; unmatched junction nucleotides: 9. The CDR3 DNA reads TGTGCCAGCAGTGACGGGACAGGGGGCGCGAGTAGCGAGCAGTACTTC. This translates into CASSDGTGGASSEQYF.

J is TRBJ2-7 and V is TRBV6-1; 7 nucleotides align to TRBD1. CDR1 is MNHNS, CDR2 SASEGT, per germline. The length of the CDR3 is 13 residues. The junction had 7 bases not matched to a gene; V was cut back by 9 bases and J by 2 bases. CDR3: CASKPGQTYEQYF. CDR3 sequence (DNA): TGTGCCAGTAAGCCGGGACAGACCTACGAGCAGTACTTC.

The chain joins TRBV13 to TRBJ2-5, with D perhaps matching TRBD2 (5 bases). CDR1 and CDR2 from the germline V gene are PRHDT and FYEKMQ (reference sequence). This CDR3 region has 13 residues. Trimming took off 0 bases at V and 5 bases at J, with 7 bases between the two ends. The CDR3 DNA is TGTGCCAGCAGCTTAGGGGTAGCGGAGACCCAGTACTTC. As protein: CASSLGVAETQYF. Complete variable domain (other parts from reference TRBV13 and TRBJ2-5): AAGVIQSPRHLIKEKRETATLKCYPIPRHDTVYWYQQGPGQDPQFLISFYEKMQSDKGSIPDRFSAQQFSDYHSELNMSSLELGDSALYFCASSLGVAETQYFGPGTRLLVL.

The V gene is TRBV7-9, the J gene TRBJ1-1; 11 bases line up with TRBD1. After removal of 4 bases from V and 4 bases from J, the junction contained 2 bases not matched to a gene. The CDR3 has 14 amino acids. Germline V gene sequence: CDR1 SEHNR, CDR2 FQNEAQ (reference sequence). In DNA form, the CDR3 reads TGTGCCAGCAGCTCCGGGACAGGGGGCACTGAAGCTTTCTTT. Translation gives CASSSGTGGTEAFF. Supplemented by reference TRBV7-9 and TRBJ1-1, the full variable domain reads DTGVSQNPRHKITKRGQNVTFRCDPISEHNRLYWYRQTLGQGPEFLTYFQNEAQLEKSRLLSDRFSAERPKGSFSTLEIQRTEQGDSAMYLCASSSGTGGTEAFFGQGTRLTVV.

V and J are TRBV5-6 and TRBJ1-2; 7 bases line up with TRBD1. This CDR3 spans 18 amino acids. V shed 1 base, J shed 3 bases, and the junction held 15 bases outside the gene matches. Looked up from germline, CDR1 is SGHDT and CDR2 is YYEEEE. CDR3 coding DNA: TGTGCCAGCAGCTTGTTGGCCAAACCCCGACAGGGAGACTATGGCTACACCTTC. Amino acids: CASSLLAKPRQGDYGYTF.

The chain employs TRBV2 and TRBJ2-7, with D possibly TRBD2 on 8 matching bases. The CDR3 runs 17 residues. Germline CDR1 and CDR2: SNHLY and FYNNEI. The V end was cut by 2 bases, the J end by 4 bases, with 21 bases between. The CDR3 reads CASSEPQGGSGAYEQYF. CDR3 DNA sequence: TGTGCCAGCAGTGAACCCCAGGGGGGTAGCGGGGCGTACGAGCAGTACTTC.

A few counts support this clone. The rearrangement joins TRBV27 to TRBJ2-4; maybe TRBD2 (5 bases). This CDR3 is 17 amino acids long. Germline values: CDR1 MNHEY, CDR2 SMNVEV (reference sequence). The V and J ends lost 6 bases and 0 bases respectively, with 18 bases between them. The CDR3 nucleotides read TGTGCCAGCAGCCCCCCCTCCGGGGATCTAGCCAAAAACATTCAGTACTTC. This gives the protein CASSPPSGDLAKNIQYF.

V is TRBV7-9 and J is TRBJ1-2; 7 positions agree with TRBD1. Germline lookup yields CDR1 SEHNR and CDR2 FQNEAQ (reference sequence). J was trimmed by 5 bases and V by 5 bases; bases with no gene match: 5. This CDR3 comprises 13 residues. For the CDR3, the DNA is TGTGCCAGCAGCCGGGACAGAAAATATGGCTACACCTTC. Its translation is CASSRDRKYGYTF. Combining the CDR3 with reference TRBV7-9 and TRBJ1-2 gives the whole variable domain DTGVSQNPRHKITKRGQNVTFRCDPISEHNRLYWYRQTLGQGPEFLTYFQNEAQLEKSRLLSDRFSAERPKGSFSTLEIQRTEQGDSAMYLCASSRDRKYGYTFGSGTRLTVV.

This clone was counted only a few times. At the DNA level, this CDR3 is encoded by other sequences in the same sample as well. The chain carries TRBV5-1 and TRBJ1-1; 8 positions match TRBD1. CDR1 and CDR2 (germline): SGHRS, YFSETQ. The CDR3 is made up of 14 amino acids. V lost 0 bases, J lost 5 bases, and 3 bases stayed unmatched. The CDR3, as DNA: TGCGCCAGCAGCTTGGAACAGGGGGGGACTGAAGCTTTCTTT. Amino acid sequence: CASSLEQGGTEAFF.

The CDR3 coding sequence is TGTGCCAGCTCACCGGGCAGGTTGATCACAGATACGCAGTATTTT. Its translation is CASSPGRLITDTQYF. V usage is TRBV18 and J usage is TRBJ2-3; no definite D call. The CDR3 runs to 15 residues. Germline V lookup: CDR1 KGHSH, CDR2 LQKENI. V lost 3 bases and J 2 bases, leaving 12 bases between the germline ends.

The rearrangement joins TRBV15 to TRBJ2-1, with 10 nucleotides matching TRBD2. V gave up 2 bases and J gave up 8 bases; unmatched junction bases: 3. Germline CDR1 reads LNHNV; CDR2 reads YYDKDF (reference sequence). This CDR3 is 14 amino acids long. The CDR3 DNA sequence: TGTGCCACCAGCAGACGCGGACTAGCGGATGAGCAGTTCTTC. Translated, it gives CATSRRGLADEQFF.

Details on this clone: The junction departs from germline at one end; a sequencing error may be responsible. The rearrangement uses TRBV7-9 and TRBJ2-2; 8 bases agree with TRBD1. This CDR3 spans 17 amino acids. In germline, CDR1 is SEHNR, CDR2 FQNEAQ (reference sequence). CDR3 sequence (DNA): TGTTCCAGCAGCCCAATCGGACAGGGTCTGAACACCGGGGAGCTGTTTTTT. Translating it yields CSSSPIGQGLNTGELFF.

This clone was recorded only once. V gene TRBV5-6 combines with J gene TRBJ2-7; D may be TRBD1 (5 bases). The CDR3 contains 15 residues. V was clipped by 4 bases and J by 2 bases, with 16 bases between them. Germline CDR1 SGHDT, CDR2 YYEEEE. CDR3 amino acids: CASSPRQSLPYEQYF. The CDR3 region has the DNA TGTGCCAGCAGCCCGAGACAGAGTTTGCCCTACGAGCAGTACTTC. Full variable domain (outside the CDR3, taken from reference TRBV5-6 and TRBJ2-7): DAGVTQSPTHLIKTRGQQVTLRCSPKSGHDTVSWYQQALGQGPQFIFQYYEEEERQRGNFPDRFSGHQFPNYSSELNVNALLLGDSALYLCASSPRQSLPYEQYFGPGTRLTVT.

This chain joins TRBV10-2 and TRBJ2-7; TRBD2 is a possible D gene (6 bases). The CDR3 covers 13 residues. V was cut by 2 bases and J by 1 base, with 6 bases left in between. Per germline, CDR1 WSHSY and CDR2 SAAADI. The CDR3 DNA is TGCGCCAGCAGTGAGGCGGGATCCTACGAGCAGTACTTC. Its translation is CASSEAGSYEQYF.

The chain has TRBV4-2 and TRBJ1-2; the match to TRBD1 covers 10 bases. CDR3 size: 16 residues. V shed 0 bases, J shed 10 bases, and the junction held 11 bases outside the gene matches. Germline CDR1 reads LGHNA; CDR2 reads YNFKEQ. The CDR3 here is CASSQEIQTGGGSYTF. The CDR3 coding sequence is TGTGCCAGCAGCCAAGAAATCCAGACAGGGGGCGGCTCCTACACCTTC.

V is TRBV7-9 and J is TRBJ2-5; 10 bases agree with TRBD2. This CDR3 is 15 amino acids long. The germline CDR1 and CDR2 sequences are SEHNR and FQNEAQ (reference sequence). The trim removed 2 bases at V and 4 bases at J, leaving 4 bases unmatched. DNA of the CDR3: TGTGCCAGCAGCTTAAGCGGGAGGGCTGGAGAGACCCAGTACTTC. The encoded protein is CASSLSGRAGETQYF.

The gene calls are TRBV7-8 and TRBJ2-1; maybe TRBD2 (5 bases). There are 12 residues in the CDR3. Germline values: CDR1 SGHVS, CDR2 FQNEAQ. The V and J ends lost 3 bases and 10 bases respectively, with 10 bases between them. CDR3: CASSLRAREQFF. For the CDR3, the DNA is TGTGCCAGCAGCTTGCGGGCGAGGGAGCAGTTCTTC.

The chain recombines TRBV5-1 with TRBJ2-7; tentatively, D is TRBD2 (5 bases). The length of the CDR3 is 17 residues. In germline, CDR1 is SGHRS, CDR2 YFSETQ. Trimming pared 4 bases from V and 4 bases from J, leaving 24 bases between. CDR3 protein: CASSAGLPRSYRYEQYF. In DNA, the CDR3 is TGCGCCAGCAGCGCCGGACTGCCGAGATCCTATCGGTACGAGCAGTACTTC.

The chain carries TRBV2 and TRBJ2-3; 12 nucleotides line up with TRBD2. The V and J ends lost 7 bases and 1 base, in that order; junction bases with no gene match: 3. The CDR3 is 15 residues long. Looked up from germline, CDR1 is SNHLY and CDR2 is FYNNEI. The CDR3 region has the DNA TGTGCCAGCAAGGCTAGCGGGGGGGGCACAGATACGCAGTATTTT. Amino acid sequence: CASKASGGGTDTQYF.